Given below is one TCR beta chain in context. This receptor's antigen is unknown. There are no base qualities to consult, and no much larger clone falls within one base. V loses 2 bases, J loses 2 bases, and the germline ends lie 13 bases apart. In the germline V gene (reference sequence), CDR1 corresponds to LGHDT and CDR2 to YNNKEL. Reading from cysteine to phenylalanine, the CDR3 counts 15 amino acids. Only the CDR3 portion is preserved as DNA: 45 bases, with reading frame beginning at the first base. Libraries were built with 5' RACE. The instrument was a NextSeq 500. The TCR library protocol attached unique molecular identifiers to individual cDNA molecules to correct for sequencing error and PCR bias. TCR alpha and beta chains were both sequenced, and the abundances of alpha and beta sequences in each sample were closely correlated with each other. On the study's bioinformatics: Decombinator V4 was used to perform V gene, J gene and CDR3 annotation of TCR sequences. TCRs were defined as expanded if a significant change between any two time points was detected under a Poisson model with p below 0.0001. TCR abundances were normalised to the total number of TCRs sequenced in each sample and reported as counts per million. MAIT TCRs were defined by TRAV1-2 paired with TRAJ12, TRAJ20 or TRAJ33, and iNKT TCRs by TRAV10 paired with TRAJ18. A search of VDJdb, accessed on 1 November 2021, was run for TCRs annotated to CMV, EBV and SARS-CoV-2, with TCRs annotated for multiple antigens excluded. TCRdb itself trimmed the public reads at Q25 with fastp, ran MiXCR and retained productive beta chains. CDR3 protein sequences are deduplicated, and each keeps its most common genes and DNA. What appears here as the V and J calls and clone size reflects TCRdb's work, not the paper's. Recorded for this sample are around 26,000 distinct CDR3 sequences; 5% to 6.5% of them occurred a single time. The biggest ten clones account for approximately 4% of the sample.

The study was a case-control design nested within a healthcare worker cohort in London, UK, with weekly nasopharyngeal swab PCR tests and blood sampling. Healthcare workers were enrolled in the week of the UK lockdown, from 23 to 31 March 2020, and were followed every week for up to roughly 16 weeks. The data originate from a study of early T cells in non-severe SARS-CoV-2 infection (dated by TCRdb to 2020 to 2023). For context, the study as a whole: Because TCR sequencing relied on bulk RNA taken from unsorted whole blood, pairing of alpha and beta chains was not possible. The full study reports these points: Matching against VDJdb was skewed toward anti-spike CD8 responses, likely underestimated virus-specific expansions, and missed private and CD4 specificities.

The sequencing sample was made of whole blood. The sequence is built from TRBV3-1 and TRBJ2-7; perhaps TRBD1 is the D gene, with 6 bases matching. The sequence came from an adult who was a healthcare worker with PCR-confirmed SARS-CoV-2 infection or an uninfected control (not recorded which). Read as DNA, the sequence is TGTGCCAGCAGCCAACGTTCAGGGGTCCCCTACGAGCAGTACTTC. Translated, this gives CASSQRSGVPYEQYF.